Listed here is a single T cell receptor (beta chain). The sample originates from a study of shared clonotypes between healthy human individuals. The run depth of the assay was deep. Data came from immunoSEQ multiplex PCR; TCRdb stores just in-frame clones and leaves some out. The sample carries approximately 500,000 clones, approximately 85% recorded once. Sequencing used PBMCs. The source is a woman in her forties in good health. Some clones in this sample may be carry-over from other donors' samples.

This CDR3 is CASSSPVAGNTGELFF. For the CDR3, the DNA is TGTGCCAGCAGCTCTCCGGTAGCGGGAAACACCGGGGAGCTGTTTTTT. The chain is built from TRBV5-4 and TRBJ2-2; 8 bases are shared with TRBD2. V shed 3 bases, J shed 2 bases, and the junction held 6 bases outside the gene matches. Germline V gene data show CDR1 as SGHNT and CDR2 as YYREEE (reference sequence). The CDR3 is 16 residues long.